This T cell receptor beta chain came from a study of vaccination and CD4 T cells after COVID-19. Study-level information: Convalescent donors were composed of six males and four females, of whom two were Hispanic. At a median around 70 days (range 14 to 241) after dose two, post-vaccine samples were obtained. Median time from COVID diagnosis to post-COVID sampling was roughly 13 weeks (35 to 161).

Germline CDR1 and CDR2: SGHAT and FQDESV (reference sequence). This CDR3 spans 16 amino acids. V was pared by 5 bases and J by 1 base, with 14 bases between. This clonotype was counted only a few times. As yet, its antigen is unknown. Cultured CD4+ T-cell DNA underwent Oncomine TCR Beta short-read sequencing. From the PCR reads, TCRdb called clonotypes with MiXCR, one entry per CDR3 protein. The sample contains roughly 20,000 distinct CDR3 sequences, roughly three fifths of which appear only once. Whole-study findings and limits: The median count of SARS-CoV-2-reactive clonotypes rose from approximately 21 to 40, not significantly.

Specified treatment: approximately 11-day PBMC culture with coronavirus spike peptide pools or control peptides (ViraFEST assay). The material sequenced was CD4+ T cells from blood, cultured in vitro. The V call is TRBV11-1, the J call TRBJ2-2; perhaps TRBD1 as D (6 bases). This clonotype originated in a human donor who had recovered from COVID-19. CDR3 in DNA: TGTGCCAGCAGCCTAGAAGACAGGAAGAACACCGGGGAGCTGTTTTTT. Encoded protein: CASSLEDRKNTGELFF. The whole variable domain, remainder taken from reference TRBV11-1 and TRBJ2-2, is EAEVAQSPRYKITEKSQAVAFWCDPISGHATLYWYRQILGQGPELLVQFQDESVVDDSQLPKDRFSAERLKGVDSTLKIQPAELGDSAMYLCASSLEDRKNTGELFFGEGSRLTVL.